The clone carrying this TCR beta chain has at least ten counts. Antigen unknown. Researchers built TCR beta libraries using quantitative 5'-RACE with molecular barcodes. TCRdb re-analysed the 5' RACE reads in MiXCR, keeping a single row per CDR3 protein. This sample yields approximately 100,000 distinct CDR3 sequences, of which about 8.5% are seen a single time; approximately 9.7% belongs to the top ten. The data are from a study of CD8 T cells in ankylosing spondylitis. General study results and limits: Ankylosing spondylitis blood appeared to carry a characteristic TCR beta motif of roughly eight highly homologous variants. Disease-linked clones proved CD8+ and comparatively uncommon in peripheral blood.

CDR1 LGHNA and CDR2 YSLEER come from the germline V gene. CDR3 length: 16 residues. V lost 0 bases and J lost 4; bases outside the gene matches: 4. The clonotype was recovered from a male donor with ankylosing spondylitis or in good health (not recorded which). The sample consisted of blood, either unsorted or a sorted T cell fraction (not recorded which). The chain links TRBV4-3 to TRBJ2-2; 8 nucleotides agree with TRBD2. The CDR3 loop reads CASSQDPGLGTGELFF. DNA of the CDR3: TGCGCCAGCAGCCAAGATCCGGGACTAGGCACCGGGGAGCTGTTTTTT.